Following are 17 T cell receptor beta chains from one sample sequenced in a study of blood T cell repertoires in COVID-19. Profiling relied on immunoSEQ multiplex PCR, and the TCRdb table lists in-frame clones only, not all of them. The repertoire holds about 130,000 clones, about 88% seen once, with under 2.5% in the top ten. The sample was PBMCs or T cells enriched from blood (not recorded which). The receptors stem from a woman between 45 and 60 years old who had recovered from COVID-19.

The rearrangement links TRBV5-4 to TRBJ2-7; 9 bases agree with TRBD2. The CDR3 runs to 14 residues. CDR1 and CDR2 from the germline V gene are SGHNT and YYREEE (reference sequence). Unmatched junction bases numbered 5, after V lost 4 bases and J lost 3 bases. The DNA of the CDR3 is TGTGCCAGCAGCCCGGGACTAGCAGGCTACGAGCAGTACTTC. Its translation is CASSPGLAGYEQYF.

V gene TRBV19 combines with J gene TRBJ1-2, with 12 bases aligning to TRBD1. The CDR3 spans 17 residues. CDR1 and CDR2 (germline): LNHDA, SQIVND (reference sequence). The junction had 13 bases not matched to a gene; V was cut back by 7 bases and J by 4 bases. The CDR3 DNA sequence: TGTGCCAGTATCCCAATGGGACAGGGGGCGCGAGGCTATGGCTACACCTTC. Residues: CASIPMGQGARGYGYTF.

The chain combines TRBV12-3 or TRBV12-4 with TRBJ1-2; 7 bases line up with TRBD1. This CDR3 region has 13 residues. J was trimmed by 6 bases and V by 7 bases; bases with no gene match: 8. CDR3 protein: CASTLNTGDGYTF. DNA of the CDR3: TGTGCCAGCACTTTGAACACAGGGGATGGCTACACCTTC.

The V and J genes are TRBV7-9 and TRBJ2-7, with 7 bases identical to TRBD1. The CDR3 is 14 residues long. V dropped 5 bases and J dropped 0; count of bases not matched to a gene: 4. Germline values: CDR1 SEHNR, CDR2 FQNEAQ (reference sequence). CDR3 nucleotide sequence: TGTGCCAGCAGCCCCCGGGACAGCTCCTACGAGCAGTACTTC. Translating it yields CASSPRDSSYEQYF.

The rearrangement links TRBV4-3 to TRBJ2-7; tentative D call: TRBD1 (5 bases). Germline CDR1 reads LGHNA; CDR2 reads YSLEER. The CDR3 consists of 15 residues. Trimming stripped 2 bases from V and 0 bases from J, with 11 bases between. CDR3 in amino acids: CASSQQGISSYEQYF. The CDR3 nucleotides read TGCGCCAGCAGCCAACAGGGCATCTCCTCCTACGAGCAGTACTTC.

This sequence joins TRBV5-4 and TRBJ2-1; tentative D call: TRBD2 (7 bases). V lost 0 bases to trimming and J lost 2 bases, with 12 bases between them. Germline loops: CDR1 SGHNT, CDR2 YYREEE (reference sequence). This CDR3 region has 16 residues. The chain's CDR3 is CASSLDGGATYNEQFF. The CDR3 DNA follows: TGTGCCAGCAGCTTGGATGGGGGGGCCACCTACAATGAGCAGTTCTTC.

V usage is TRBV19 and J usage is TRBJ2-3; D is uncertain. The CDR3 runs 14 residues. The ends were cut back, 3 bases at V and 5 bases at J, with 12 bases in the middle. Looked up from germline, CDR1 is LNHDA and CDR2 is SQIVND (reference sequence). CDR3 residues: CASSILSPGDTQYF. The DNA of the CDR3 is TGTGCCAGTAGTATTCTGAGTCCCGGAGATACGCAGTATTTT.

This clone was seen a single time. The CDR3 region is CASSFSGGYGYGYTF. In nucleotides, the CDR3 is TGTGCCAGCAGTTTCTCAGGGGGCTATGGTTATGGCTACACCTTC. This chain connects TRBV27 to TRBJ1-2, with 8 bases matching TRBD1. After removal of 3 bases from V and 5 bases from J, the junction contained 8 bases not matched to a gene. Germline lookup yields CDR1 MNHEY and CDR2 SMNVEV (reference sequence). The CDR3 runs 15 residues.

This clone was found a few times. The V call is TRBV2, the J call TRBJ1-4; no clear D gene. Germline V gene sequence: CDR1 SNHLY, CDR2 FYNNEI. This CDR3 comprises 15 residues. V lost 6 bases and J 2 bases, leaving 13 bases between the germline ends. DNA for the CDR3: TGTGCCAGCAGAGAGTCCATCAAGACTAATGAAAAACTGTTTTTT. Its translation is CASRESIKTNEKLFF.

The chain couples TRBV9 to TRBJ2-5; 7 bases fit TRBD1. V shed 3 bases and J 4 bases; nucleotides not matched to a gene: 12. The CDR3 has 16 residues. Germline CDR1 is SGDLS and CDR2 is YYNGEE. The CDR3 spells CASSAAAGTVGETQYF. In nucleotides, the CDR3 is TGTGCCAGCAGCGCCGCCGCCGGGACAGTCGGAGAGACCCAGTACTTC.

The chain recombines TRBV4-3 with TRBJ2-1; 7 positions match TRBD1. The CDR3 covers 15 residues. Germline V gives CDR1 LGHNA, CDR2 YSLEER. J lost 4 bases, V lost 4 bases, and 7 bases had no gene match. CDR3 residues: CASSPGQSSYNEQFF. The DNA of the CDR3 is TGCGCCAGCAGCCCGGGACAGTCAAGTTACAATGAGCAGTTCTTC.

The V call is TRBV5-8, the J call TRBJ2-7; D may be TRBD1 (6 bases). V was clipped by 5 bases and J by 9 bases, with 21 bases between them. The CDR3 is made up of 14 amino acids. Germline CDR1 reads SGHTS; CDR2 reads YDEGEE. The CDR3 here is CASRRQAETTGQYF. Written as DNA, the CDR3 is TGTGCCAGCAGAAGACAGGCTGAAACTACGGGGCAGTACTTC.

This clone was found a few times. CDR3 bases: TGTGCCAGCAGTTTCGGGACAGGGGGGCCGAACGAGCAGTACTTC. Encoded protein: CASSFGTGGPNEQYF. The chain carries TRBV7-9 and TRBJ2-7, with 11 bases identical to TRBD1. In germline, CDR1 is SEHNR, CDR2 FQNEAQ (reference sequence). This CDR3 region has 15 residues. Trimming cost V 6 bases and J 5 bases; bases outside gene matches: 9.

This sequence joins TRBV3-1 (or the pseudogene TRBV3-2) and TRBJ2-2, with no clear D. Trimming took 6 bases from V and 6 from J, leaving 8 bases between them. The CDR3 is made up of 12 amino acids. Germline CDR1 and CDR2: LGHDT and YNNKEL (reference sequence). As DNA, the CDR3 is TGTGCCAGCAGGAGAGGTTCCGGGGAGCTGTTTTTT. Residues: CASRRGSGELFF.

The chain joins TRBV6-5 to TRBJ1-1; weak D call: TRBD1 (6 bases). Germline V gene data show CDR1 as MNHEY and CDR2 as SVGAGI. V was cut by 2 bases and J by 3 bases, with 16 bases left in between. There are 16 residues in the CDR3. CDR3 in amino acids: CASSYLGGGADTEAFF. The CDR3 DNA reads as TGTGCCAGCAGTTACCTCGGCGGGGGGGCTGACACTGAAGCTTTCTTT.

The rearrangement joins TRBV5-1 to TRBJ2-1; 8 bases map to TRBD1. CDR3 length: 15 residues. V lost 1 base and J lost 7; bases outside the gene matches: 7. Germline loops: CDR1 SGHRS, CDR2 YFSETQ. The CDR3 region has the DNA TGCGCCAGCAGCTTGAGCGGACAGGGTAGAAATGAGCAGTTCTTC. Its protein product is CASSLSGQGRNEQFF.

The chain is built from TRBV11-3 and TRBJ1-4, with unresolved D. Trimming cost V 5 bases and J 10 bases, with 8 bases left between them. Germline V CDR1 and CDR2: SGHNT, YENEEA. The CDR3 extends over 11 amino acids. The CDR3 DNA is TGTGCCAGCAGCCCCCTTAGAAAACTGTTTTTT. This translates into CASSPLRKLFF.